These 15 T cell receptor beta chains were sequenced from one sample in a study of blood T cell repertoires in COVID-19. Profiling relied on immunoSEQ multiplex PCR, and the TCRdb table lists in-frame clones only, not all of them. Of 150,000 to 200,000 clones in the sample, over 75% are singletons; the top ten hold around 2.3%. Specimen: peripheral blood. Receptors originate from a man between 40 and 49 years old with active or convalescent COVID-19.

The V gene is TRBV7-9, the J gene TRBJ2-3, with TRBD2 matching over 9 bases. CDR1 is SEHNR and CDR2 is FQNEAQ in the germline V gene (reference sequence). This CDR3 has 19 amino acids. The V gene end was trimmed by 1 base and the J gene end by 0 bases; junction bases not matched to a gene: 11. The CDR3 is CASSLEGSGGESSTDTQYF. CDR3 bases: TGTGCCAGCAGCTTAGAGGGTAGCGGGGGTGAATCTAGCACAGATACGCAGTATTTT.

The genes are TRBV10-2 and TRBJ1-2; D possibly corresponds to TRBD1 (6 bases). V was pared by 8 bases and J by 2 bases, with 6 bases between. Germline lookup yields CDR1 WSHSY and CDR2 SAAADI. This CDR3 spans 11 amino acids. CDR3 amino acids: CASGQNYGYTF. The CDR3 coding sequence is TGCGCCAGCGGACAGAACTATGGCTACACCTTC.

The rearrangement uses TRBV7-9 and TRBJ1-2; no clear D. Germline values: CDR1 SEHNR, CDR2 FQNEAQ (reference sequence). The CDR3 is 14 amino acids. The V end lost 5 bases, the J end lost 3 bases, and 13 bases lay between the germline ends. This CDR3 is CASSGNTMDYGYTF. For the CDR3, the DNA is TGTGCCAGCAGCGGCAATACTATGGACTATGGCTACACCTTC.

The chain has TRBV7-8 and TRBJ2-7, with 13 bases lining up with TRBD2. CDR3 size: 16 residues. Trimming cost V 4 bases and J 7 bases; bases outside gene matches: 10. Germline V lookup: CDR1 SGHVS, CDR2 FQNEAQ. CDR3 protein: CASSSALGLAGKEQYF. The CDR3, as DNA: TGTGCCAGCAGCTCAGCACTGGGACTAGCGGGGAAAGAGCAGTACTTC.

J is TRBJ1-1 and V is TRBV6-5; the match to TRBD1 covers 7 bases. Trimming removed 5 bases from V and 5 bases from J; junction bases left unmatched: 8. Germline CDR1 is MNHEY and CDR2 is SVGAGI. This CDR3 has 14 amino acids. The CDR3 spells CASSNRGVGTEAFF. The CDR3 coding sequence is TGTGCCAGCAGTAACAGGGGCGTTGGAACTGAAGCTTTCTTT.

In this sample, this clone turned up once. The rearrangement joins TRBV2 to TRBJ2-2, with D perhaps TRBD2 (5 bases). The CDR3 length is 12 residues. Trimming cost V 3 bases and J 7 bases, with 6 bases left between them. Germline V CDR1 and CDR2: SNHLY, FYNNEI. In DNA form, the CDR3 reads TGTGCCAGCAGTGAGGAGGTCGGGGAGCTGTTTTTT. This encodes CASSEEVGELFF. Drawing the rest from reference TRBV2 and TRBJ2-2, the complete variable domain is EPEVTQTPSHQVTQMGQEVILRCVPISNHLYFYWYRQILGQKVEFLVSFYNNEISEKSEIFDDQFSVERPDGSNFTLKIRSTKLEDSAMYFCASSEEVGELFFGEGSRLTVL.

This chain uses TRBV3-1 (or the pseudogene TRBV3-2) with TRBJ1-1; 8 nucleotides line up with TRBD1. The CDR3 length is 14 residues. Losses at the gene ends were 4 bases for V and 5 bases for J; bases not matched to a gene: 6. CDR1 is LGHDT and CDR2 is YNNKEL in the germline V gene (reference sequence). The CDR3 DNA reads as TGTGCCAGCAGCCCCGGACAGGGCCGGACTGAAGCTTTCTTT. It codes for CASSPGQGRTEAFF.

This clone was seen more than once but under ten times. The chain carries TRBV9 and TRBJ2-3, with 13 bases fitting TRBD2. V was pared by 3 bases and J by 5 bases, with 9 bases of the junction left unmatched. This CDR3 has 17 residues. Germline values: CDR1 SGDLS, CDR2 YYNGEE. CDR3 in amino acids: CASSAGGTSGAGDTQYF. In DNA, the CDR3 is TGTGCCAGCAGCGCGGGGGGGACTAGCGGGGCCGGAGATACGCAGTATTTT.

Only a few counts were recorded for this clone. This rearrangement joins TRBV6-6 to TRBJ2-5; 11 bases match TRBD2. V shed 6 bases, J shed 5 bases, and the junction held 5 bases outside the gene matches. CDR1 is MNHNY and CDR2 is SVGAGI in the germline V gene (reference sequence). CDR3 length: 14 residues. The CDR3 region is CASRVGTSGETQYF. DNA of the CDR3: TGTGCCAGCAGGGTAGGGACTAGCGGTGAGACCCAGTACTTC.

The chain couples TRBV5-8 to TRBJ2-3, with a weak D call TRBD1 (6 bases). V shed 4 bases and J shed 5 bases, with 14 bases lying between them. The CDR3 sequence is 14 residues long. Germline CDR1 reads SGHTS; CDR2 reads YDEGEE. This chain's CDR3 is CASSRGQPGDTQYF. In DNA, the CDR3 is TGTGCCAGCAGCCGTGGACAGCCCGGAGATACGCAGTATTTT. The full variable domain, in which reference TRBV5-8 and TRBJ2-3 provide the parts outside the CDR3, is EAGVTQSPTHLIKTRGQQATLRCSPISGHTSVYWYQQALGLGLQFLLWYDEGEERNRGNFPPRFSGRQFPNYSSELNVNALELEDSALYLCASSRGQPGDTQYFGPGTRLTVL.

The CDR3 coding sequence is TGTGCCAGCAGTTACTCGCGGGAACTGTTTTTT. Translating it yields CASSYSRELFF. The chain couples TRBV6-5 to TRBJ1-4, with D unresolved. Per the germline V gene, CDR1 is MNHEY and CDR2 is SVGAGI. Trimming removed 0 bases at V and 12 bases at J, with 5 bases between. This CDR3 region has 11 residues.

The genes are TRBV6-2 or TRBV6-3 and TRBJ2-7, with 9 bases fitting TRBD2. V gave up 5 bases and J gave up 4 bases; unmatched junction bases: 3. This CDR3 is 13 amino acids long. Germline V CDR1 and CDR2: MNHEY, SVGEGT. CDR3 in DNA: TGTGCCAGCAGTCCGCTAGCGGGGTACGAGCAGTACTTC. This codes for CASSPLAGYEQYF.

This clone came up a few times. This chain uses TRBV4-1 with TRBJ1-2, with TRBD1 matching 9 bases. V shed 0 bases and J 7 bases; nucleotides not matched to a gene: 6. From germline, CDR1 is MGHRA and CDR2 YSYEKL. This CDR3 is built from 15 residues. CDR3 residues: CASSQDPGQGGGYTF. CDR3 DNA: TGCGCCAGCAGCCAAGATCCGGGACAGGGTGGTGGCTACACCTTC.

This chain connects TRBV5-1 to TRBJ1-4; D not resolved. Germline V gene sequence: CDR1 SGHRS, CDR2 YFSETQ. V was cut by 0 bases and J by 8 bases, with 8 bases left in between. This CDR3 region has 13 residues. The CDR3 loop reads CASSLAAAEKLFF. The CDR3 DNA is TGCGCCAGCAGCTTGGCGGCGGCCGAAAAACTGTTTTTT.

The chain joins TRBV5-6 to TRBJ2-3; TRBD2 might be the D (7 bases). The V end was cut by 2 bases, the J end by 7 bases, with 14 bases between. The CDR3 is made up of 14 amino acids. Germline assignment: CDR1 SGHDT and CDR2 YYEEEE. The CDR3 loop reads CASSLGGAQYTQYF. The CDR3 DNA follows: TGTGCCAGCAGCTTAGGGGGGGCACAGTATACGCAGTATTTT. Supplemented by reference TRBV5-6 and TRBJ2-3, the full variable domain reads DAGVTQSPTHLIKTRGQQVTLRCSPKSGHDTVSWYQQALGQGPQFIFQYYEEEERQRGNFPDRFSGHQFPNYSSELNVNALLLGDSALYLCASSLGGAQYTQYFGPGTRLTVL.